The following is a T cell receptor beta chain sequence with its context. Antigen: not known. The study ran its PCR with 60 Vbeta and 13 Jbeta primers. Repertoires were generated with immunoSEQ multiplex PCR, while TCRdb's copy carries only in-frame clones and drops some. The sample carries about 220,000 clones, about 79% recorded once. The CDR3 contains 15 residues. CDR1 is SEHNR and CDR2 is FQNEAQ in the germline V gene (reference sequence). V shed 3 bases and J 6 bases; nucleotides not matched to a gene: 8. This sample is drawn from a study of cytomegalovirus exposure and HLA in healthy donors. The wider study: Under 90% of roughly 430 genotyped donors fell in the Caucasian-associated ancestry cluster.

Study-level points and caveats: A link between a missense DCLRE1C variant and TCR beta V- and J-gene trimming emerged from a later analysis. An analysis done earlier found most TCR beta V segments productive about 87% or about 30% of the time. The authors later found HLA-associated TCR beta chains more clonally expanded than equally common others.

Material for sequencing was PBMCs. The chain uses TRBV7-9 and TRBJ2-4, with 7 bases identical to TRBD1. The receptor was isolated from a male donor in good health and CMV-seronegative. CDR3 protein: CASSLGDREGNIQYF. CDR3 DNA sequence: TGTGCCAGCAGCTTGGGAGACAGGGAAGGAAACATTCAGTACTTC. Looking up the rest from reference TRBV7-9 and TRBJ2-4 gives the full variable domain: DTGVSQNPRHKITKRGQNVTFRCDPISEHNRLYWYRQTLGQGPEFLTYFQNEAQLEKSRLLSDRFSAERPKGSFSTLEIQRTEQGDSAMYLCASSLGDREGNIQYFGAGTRLSVL.